Presented here are 17 T cell receptor beta chains from one specimen sequenced in a study of tumor-infiltrating lymphocytes in primary liver carcinoma. From about 0.5 ug of total RNA, TCR beta-specific cDNA was reverse-transcribed using a constant-region primer. Sequencing libraries for TCR beta derived from three nested multiplex PCR rounds that used slightly modified ARM-PCR. Each of the first two PCR rounds ran roughly 9 cycles with TRBV1-TRBV30 forward and C-beta reverse primers. TCRdb processed the multiplex PCR reads anew with MiXCR; each CDR3 protein has one entry. The sample gives about 100,000 distinct CDR3 sequences, just under 70% of which show up once; roughly 30% is in the top ten. Co-extraction yielded RNA and DNA from approximately 22-30 mg of unsorted bulk tissue. The sequencing input was tumor-adjacent normal liver tissue. These receptor sequences come from a man aged 35-49 years with primary liver carcinoma and hepatitis B virus infection.

Points on this clonotype: A much larger clone lies a single base off, so this may be a read error. The V and J genes are TRBV6-6 and TRBJ2-7; TRBD1 is a possible D gene (5 bases). This CDR3 has 14 residues. Trimming removed 1 base from V and 5 bases from J, with 12 bases in between. Per the germline V gene, CDR1 is MNHNY and CDR2 is SVGAGI (reference sequence). CDR3 DNA: TGTGCCAGCAGTTACTTTGACAGTACCGACGAGCAGTACTTC. Translating it yields CASSYFDSTDEQYF.

Remarks on this clonotype: Compared with germline, one end of the junction differs, possibly owing to a read error. The J gene is TRBJ2-7, the V gene TRBV11-2, with 8 nucleotides matching TRBD1. The length of the CDR3 is 14 residues. Germline assignment: CDR1 SGHAT and CDR2 FQNNGV. In DNA, the CDR3 is TGTACCAGCGGCTCAGGACAGGGCGGCCACGAGCAGTACTTC. Translating it yields CTSGSGQGGHEQYF.

This clonotype has ten or more counts. The chain uses TRBV29-1 and TRBJ1-2; TRBD1 matches 8 bases. The CDR3 is 13 residues long. Germline-derived CDR1 and CDR2 are SQVTM and ANQGSEA. The ends lost 7 bases at V and 5 bases at J; junction bases unmatched: 9. CDR3 amino acids: CSGNFQGAYGYTF. The CDR3 DNA sequence: TGCAGCGGTAACTTTCAGGGGGCTTATGGCTACACCTTC.

This clonotype has a single count. V and J are TRBV5-6 and TRBJ2-5, with D hard to call. V was shortened by 4 bases and J by 3 bases, with 4 bases between the two germline ends. CDR3 size: 11 residues. Germline V gene lookup returns CDR1 SGHDT and CDR2 YYEEEE. The CDR3 bases are TGTGCCAGCAGCATGAAAGAGACCCAGTACTTC. Amino acid sequence: CASSMKETQYF.

To note about this clonotype: This clone may be a read error of a much larger clone one base away. The chain is built from TRBV10-2 and TRBJ1-2; 9 positions agree with TRBD1. The germline V gene has CDR1 WSHSY and CDR2 SAAADI. The CDR3 has 12 amino acids. This CDR3 reads CASRGQGVGYIF. In DNA, the CDR3 is TGCGCCAGCAGGGGACAGGGTGTAGGCTACATCTTC.

The CDR3 sequence is CASSRGGTNGSQDTQYF. CDR3 nucleotide sequence: TGTGCCAGCAGCCGAGGGGGGACTAACGGGAGTCAAGATACGCAGTATTTT. The chain recombines TRBV4-2 with TRBJ2-3, with D perhaps TRBD2 (7 bases). Germline assignment: CDR1 LGHNA and CDR2 YNFKEQ. V was clipped by 4 bases and J by 5 bases, with 22 bases between them. This CDR3 comprises 17 residues.

Note on this clonotype: Germline is not matched at one junction end, which may reflect a read error. The chain employs TRBV11-2 and TRBJ2-1; D not resolved. The CDR3 consists of 11 residues. Germline assignment: CDR1 SGHAT and CDR2 FQNNGV. CDR3 DNA: TGTACCAGCAGCTTCTTGACTGAGCAGTTCTTC. Translation: CTSSFLTEQFF.

V gene TRBV11-2 combines with J gene TRBJ2-2, with D tentatively TRBD2 (5 bases). Germline CDR1 and CDR2: SGHAT and FQNNGV. The CDR3 consists of 15 residues. DNA for the CDR3: TGTGTCAGTAGCTTAGTAGGACGGGGCACCGGGGAGCTGTTTTTT. Protein product: CVSSLVGRGTGELFF.

As to this clonotype: Compared with germline, one end of the junction differs, possibly owing to a read error. The rearrangement joins TRBV7-9 to TRBJ2-4; weak D call: TRBD2 (6 bases). Germline V gene lookup returns CDR1 SEHNR and CDR2 FQNEAQ (reference sequence). The CDR3 totals 19 residues. This CDR3 reads CANSPTWREAFSQANIQYF. The CDR3 DNA is TGTGCCAACAGCCCTACCTGGAGGGAGGCGTTTAGCCAGGCAAACATTCAGTACTTC. Variable domain in full (rest from reference TRBV7-9 and TRBJ2-4): DTGVSQNPRHKITKRGQNVTFRCDPISEHNRLYWYRQTLGQGPEFLTYFQNEAQLEKSRLLSDRFSAERPKGSFSTLEIQRTEQGDSAMYLCANSPTWREAFSQANIQYFGAGTRLSVL.

As concerns this clonotype: This may arise from a read error, as a much more abundant clone is one base away. The rearrangement links TRBV4-2 to TRBJ2-3; 11 nucleotides agree with TRBD2. CDR1 LGHNA and CDR2 YNFKEQ come from the germline V gene. The CDR3 is 15 amino acids. With V trimmed by 7 bases and J by 5 bases, 8 bases remained unmatched. The chain's CDR3 is CASIETSGAGDTQYF. The CDR3 bases are TGTGCCAGCATCGAGACTAGCGGGGCCGGAGATACGCAGTATTTT.

Comment on this clonotype: With a much larger clone just one base away, this may be a read error. This chain links TRBV7-8 with TRBJ2-7, with D possibly called TRBD1 or TRBD2 (5 bases each). The CDR3 totals 17 residues. Germline V gene data show CDR1 as SGHVS and CDR2 as FQNEAQ. The CDR3 spells CARSLAHLGPLSYEQYF. For the CDR3, the DNA is TGTGCCAGAAGCTTAGCGCATCTGGGGCCCCTATCCTACGAGCAGTACTTC.

On this clonotype itself: Mismatch with germline at one junction end may stem from a read error. The gene calls are TRBV11-2 and TRBJ2-7, with D perhaps given as TRBD1 or TRBD2 (5 bases each). The CDR3 is made up of 13 amino acids. Germline values: CDR1 SGHAT, CDR2 FQNNGV. CDR3 region: CVTSFTTGDEQYF. For the CDR3, the DNA is TGTGTCACCAGTTTTACTACCGGGGACGAGCAATACTTC.

As concerns this clonotype: One end of the junction fails to match germline, which may point to a read error. V usage is TRBV5-6 and J usage is TRBJ2-1; 7 bases are shared with TRBD2. The CDR3 runs 16 residues. Germline loops: CDR1 SGHDT, CDR2 YYEEEE. The CDR3 DNA follows: TGTGCCAGTAGCTTGGAGGGCGGGAGCTCCCACAATGAGCAGTTCTTC. Protein sequence: CASSLEGGSSHNEQFF.

Of note for this clonotype: A read error may account for a junction end that differs from germline. The chain couples TRBV2 to TRBJ2-5, with D perhaps TRBD1 (5 bases). Per the germline V gene, CDR1 is SNHLY and CDR2 is FYNNEI. There are 11 residues in the CDR3. The CDR3 spells CANSEQQAQNF. Written as DNA, the CDR3 is TGTGCCAACAGTGAACAACAGGCCCAGAACTTC.

This clonotype showed up just a few times. This sequence may be a read error, since a much larger clone differs from it by one base. The genes are TRBV6-6 and TRBJ2-1; 9 positions agree with TRBD1. Per germline, CDR1 MNHNY and CDR2 SVGAGI (reference sequence). The CDR3 is 12 amino acids. The V and J ends lost 6 bases and 9 bases, in that order; junction bases with no gene match: 3. This CDR3 reads CASSRQGGEQFF. Written as DNA, the CDR3 is TGTGCCAGCAGCCGACAGGGGGGTGAGCAGTTCTTC.

In its sample, this clonotype was seen many times. V and J are TRBV4-2 and TRBJ2-7; 13 bases are shared with TRBD2. Germline V gene data show CDR1 as LGHNA and CDR2 as YNFKEQ. The CDR3 is made up of 16 amino acids. The V gene end was trimmed by 5 bases and the J gene end by 0 bases; junction bases not matched to a gene: 4. The CDR3 loop is CASSELAGGSSYEQYF. In DNA form, the CDR3 reads TGTGCCAGCAGCGAACTAGCGGGAGGGTCCTCCTACGAGCAGTACTTC.

The table lists this clonotype with many counts. The chain carries TRBV7-8 and TRBJ2-2; 10 bases line up with TRBD1. V shed 3 bases, J shed 6 bases, and the junction held 7 bases outside the gene matches. The length of the CDR3 is 16 residues. Per the germline V gene, CDR1 is SGHVS and CDR2 is FQNEAQ. CDR3 amino acids: CASSFPGQGKAGELFF. The DNA of the CDR3 is TGTGCCAGCAGCTTCCCGGGACAGGGGAAGGCCGGGGAGCTGTTTTTT.